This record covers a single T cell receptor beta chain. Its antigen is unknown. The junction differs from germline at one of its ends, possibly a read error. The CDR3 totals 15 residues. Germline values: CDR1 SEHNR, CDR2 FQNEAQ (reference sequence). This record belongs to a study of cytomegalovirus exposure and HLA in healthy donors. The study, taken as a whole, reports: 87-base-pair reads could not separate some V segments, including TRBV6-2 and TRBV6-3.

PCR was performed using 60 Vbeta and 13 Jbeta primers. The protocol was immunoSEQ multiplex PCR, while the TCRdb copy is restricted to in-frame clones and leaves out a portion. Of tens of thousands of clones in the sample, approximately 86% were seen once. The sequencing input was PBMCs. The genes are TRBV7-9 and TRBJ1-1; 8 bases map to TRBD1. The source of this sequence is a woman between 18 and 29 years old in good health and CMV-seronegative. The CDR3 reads CASSSSTGVNTEAFF. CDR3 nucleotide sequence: TGTGCCAGCAGCTCCTCGACAGGGGTGAATACTGAAGCTTTCTTT.